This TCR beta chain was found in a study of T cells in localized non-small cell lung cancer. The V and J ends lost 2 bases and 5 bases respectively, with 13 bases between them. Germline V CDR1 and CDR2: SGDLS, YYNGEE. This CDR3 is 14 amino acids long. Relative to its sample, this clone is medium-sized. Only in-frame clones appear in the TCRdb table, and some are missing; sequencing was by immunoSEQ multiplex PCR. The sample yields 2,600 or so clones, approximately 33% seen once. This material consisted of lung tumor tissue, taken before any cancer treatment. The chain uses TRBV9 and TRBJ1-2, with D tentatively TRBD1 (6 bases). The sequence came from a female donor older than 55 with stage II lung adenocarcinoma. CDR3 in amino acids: CASSVAGEGYGYTF. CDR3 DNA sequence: TGTGCCAGCAGCGTGGCAGGGGAGGGGTATGGCTACACCTTC.